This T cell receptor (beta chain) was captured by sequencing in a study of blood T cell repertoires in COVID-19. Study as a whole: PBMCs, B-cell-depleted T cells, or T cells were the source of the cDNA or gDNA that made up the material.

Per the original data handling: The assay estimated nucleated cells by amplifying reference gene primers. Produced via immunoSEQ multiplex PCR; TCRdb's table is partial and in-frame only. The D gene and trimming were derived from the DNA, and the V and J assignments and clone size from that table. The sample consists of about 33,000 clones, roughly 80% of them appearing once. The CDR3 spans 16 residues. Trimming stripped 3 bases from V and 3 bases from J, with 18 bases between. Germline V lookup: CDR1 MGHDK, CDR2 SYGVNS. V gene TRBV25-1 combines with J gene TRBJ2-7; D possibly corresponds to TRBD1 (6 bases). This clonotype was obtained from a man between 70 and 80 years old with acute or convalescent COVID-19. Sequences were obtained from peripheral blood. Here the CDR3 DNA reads TGTGCCAGCAGTGAGACCCGATTCAGGGGCGTCTACGAGCAGTACTTC. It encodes CASSETRFRGVYEQYF.